The 3 T cell receptor beta chains below come from one sample, sequenced in a study of early T cells in non-severe SARS-CoV-2 infection (dated by TCRdb to 2020 to 2023). To prepare the library, 5' RACE was applied. Reads for this sample came from a NextSeq 500. Through fastp at Q25 and MiXCR, TCRdb rebuilt clones from the public reads, retaining in-frame beta chains. Each CDR3 protein appears once, grouped with its most common genes and DNA. The sample table contains approximately 69,000 distinct CDR3 sequences; only one count was recorded for roughly an eighth of them. The ten largest account for 2.5% to 3% of the sample. The source material was whole blood, sampled at baseline. These receptors were collected from an adult who was a healthcare worker with PCR-confirmed SARS-CoV-2 infection or an uninfected control (not recorded which).

The chain carries TRBV20-1 and TRBJ2-3, with D possibly matching TRBD2 (7 bases). The CDR3 has 13 residues. Germline V CDR1 and CDR2: DFQATT, SNEGSKA (reference sequence). Trimming pared 5 bases from V and 4 bases from J, leaving 13 bases between. The chain's CDR3 is CSAGGAPADTQYF. CDR3 coding DNA: TGCAGTGCTGGGGGGGCGCCCGCAGATACGCAGTATTTT.

This clonotype was observed many times. V usage is TRBV6-6 and J usage is TRBJ2-1; 10 bases line up with TRBD2. V trimming: 6 bases; J trimming: 4 bases; junction bases outside the gene matches: 6. CDR1 and CDR2 (germline): MNHNY, SVGAGI (reference sequence). CDR3 size: 15 residues. CDR3 protein: CASSHPAGGYNEQFF. Here the CDR3 DNA reads TGTGCCAGCAGCCATCCAGCGGGGGGGTACAATGAGCAGTTCTTC.

This clonotype was recorded a few times. The chain has TRBV7-9 and TRBJ1-2; the D gene is possibly TRBD1 (6 bases). Trimming took off 5 bases at V and 5 bases at J, with 12 bases between the two ends. CDR1 SEHNR and CDR2 FQNEAQ come from the germline V gene (reference sequence). This CDR3 is 13 amino acids long. The CDR3 region has the DNA TGTGCCAGCAGCCTGGACAGACTATATGGCTACACCTTC. Residues: CASSLDRLYGYTF. Full variable domain (outside the CDR3, taken from reference TRBV7-9 and TRBJ1-2): DTGVSQNPRHKITKRGQNVTFRCDPISEHNRLYWYRQTLGQGPEFLTYFQNEAQLEKSRLLSDRFSAERPKGSFSTLEIQRTEQGDSAMYLCASSLDRLYGYTFGSGTRLTVV.